This note documents a single TCR beta chain sequence. Libraries were prepared by immunoSEQ multiplex PCR; TCRdb keeps only in-frame clonotypes and omits some of them. This sample has 60,000 to 70,000 clones, with 60% to 75% found just once. This record belongs to a study of blood T cell repertoires in COVID-19. Study-wide background: Samples of COVID-19 (acute and convalescent) were obtained from the United States, Italy and Spain.

Germline V gene data show CDR1 as MNHNY and CDR2 as SVGAGI (reference sequence). V dropped 8 bases and J dropped 1 base, with 6 bases sitting between them. The CDR3 is 12 residues long. The rearrangement uses TRBV6-6 and TRBJ1-3; the D is unclear. This receptor was obtained from a woman older than 75 with acute or convalescent COVID-19. Sequencing input: peripheral blood. CDR3 sequence: CASRWSGNTIYF. For the CDR3, the DNA is TGTGCCAGCCGGTGGTCTGGAAACACCATATATTTT.